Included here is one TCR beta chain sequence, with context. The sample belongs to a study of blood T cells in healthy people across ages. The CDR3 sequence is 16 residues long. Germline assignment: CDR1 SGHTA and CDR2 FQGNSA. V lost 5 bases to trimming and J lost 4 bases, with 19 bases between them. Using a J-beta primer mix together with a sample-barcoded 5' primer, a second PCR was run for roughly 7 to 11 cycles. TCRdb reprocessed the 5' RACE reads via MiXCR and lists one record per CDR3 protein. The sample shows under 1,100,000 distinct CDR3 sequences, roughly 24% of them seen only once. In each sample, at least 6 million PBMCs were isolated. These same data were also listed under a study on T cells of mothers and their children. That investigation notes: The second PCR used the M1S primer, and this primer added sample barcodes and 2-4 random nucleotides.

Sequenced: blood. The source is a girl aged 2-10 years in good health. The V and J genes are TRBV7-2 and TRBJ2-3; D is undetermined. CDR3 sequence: CASSPGLRVNADTQYF. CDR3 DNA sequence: TGTGCCAGCAGCCCCGGCCTCCGAGTAAATGCAGATACGCAGTATTTT. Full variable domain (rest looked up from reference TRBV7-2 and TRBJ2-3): GAGVSQSPSNKVTEKGKDVELRCDPISGHTALYWYRQSLGQGLEFLIYFQGNSAPDKSGLPSDRFSAERTGGSVSTLTIQRTQQEDSAVYLCASSPGLRVNADTQYFGPGTRLTVL.